The subject of this entry is one TCR beta chain. The sample's time point: cycle 4 day 1 (C4D1), after around six weeks of nivolumab. In every patient, relapse followed autologous stem cell transplantation, while exposure to brentuximab vedotin differed. Researchers report purifying CD4+ T cells from thawed PBMCs by magnetic negative selection. The entry originates in a study of PD-1 blockade in classical Hodgkin lymphoma. Looked up from germline, CDR1 is SNHLY and CDR2 is FYNNEI. Trimming left V 7 bases short and J 4 bases short, with 11 bases between. There are 12 residues in the CDR3. Some clones are missing from TCRdb's copy, which holds only in-frame ones; the method was immunoSEQ multiplex PCR. The data show 25,000 to 35,000 clones, approximately 79% seen once.

The TCR comes from a human donor with classical Hodgkin lymphoma. The material was CD4+ T cells from blood, obtained before the fourth cycle of nivolumab. The chain employs TRBV2 and TRBJ2-7; TRBD1 might be the D (5 bases). The CDR3 region is CASNRQLYEQYF. For the CDR3, the DNA is TGTGCCAGCAATCGACAGTTATACGAGCAGTACTTC. Full variable domain (remainder filled in from reference TRBV2 and TRBJ2-7): EPEVTQTPSHQVTQMGQEVILRCVPISNHLYFYWYRQILGQKVEFLVSFYNNEISEKSEIFDDQFSVERPDGSNFTLKIRSTKLEDSAMYFCASNRQLYEQYFGPGTRLTVT.